Shown below are 6 T cell receptor beta chains from a single sample sequenced in a study of blood T cell repertoires in COVID-19. Method: immunoSEQ multiplex PCR; TCRdb's copy keeps in-frame clones and lacks some. Among approximately 20,000 clones listed, roughly 93% were seen once. What was sequenced was peripheral blood. These receptors all stem from a human donor in a cohort sampled during active COVID-19.

V is TRBV14 and J is TRBJ1-4, with 9 bases identical to TRBD1. The germline gives CDR1 SGHDN, CDR2 FVKESK. CDR3 length equals 20 residues. V shed 0 bases, J shed 6 bases, and the junction held 17 bases outside the gene matches. The CDR3 DNA follows: TGTGCCAGCAGCCAAGATAGGGGGGACAGGGTAGTGATGTTTTATGAAAAACTGTTTTTT. This encodes CASSQDRGDRVVMFYEKLFF.

The V call is TRBV5-1, the J call TRBJ2-3; D remains unclear. This CDR3 is 14 amino acids long. Germline-derived CDR1 and CDR2 are SGHRS and YFSETQ. The V and J ends lost 2 bases and 6 bases respectively, with 13 bases between them. The CDR3, as DNA: TGCGCCAGCAGCTTACAGTTTATGGTGGATACGCAGTATTTT. This translates into CASSLQFMVDTQYF.

The chain combines TRBV24-1 with TRBJ2-1; 9 positions agree with TRBD1. Germline V CDR1 and CDR2: KGHDR, SFDVKD. The V gene end was trimmed by 2 bases and the J gene end by 4 bases; junction bases not matched to a gene: 20. The length of the CDR3 is 21 residues. CDR3 loop: CATSDSRSGTGSPSYYNEQFF. DNA for the CDR3: TGTGCCACCAGTGATTCAAGATCCGGGACAGGGTCGCCTTCTTATTACAATGAGCAGTTCTTC.

V gene TRBV2 combines with J gene TRBJ2-7; D is possibly TRBD1 (5 bases). The CDR3 has 13 amino acids. In germline, CDR1 is SNHLY, CDR2 FYNNEI. The V and J ends lost 0 bases and 6 bases respectively, with 9 bases between them. The DNA for the CDR3 is TGTGCCAGCAGTGAAGCTCAGGGCGGCGAGCAGTACTTC. Its protein product is CASSEAQGGEQYF.

The chain has TRBV20-1 and TRBJ1-2; no firm D call. This CDR3 spans 9 amino acids. V shed 4 bases and J shed 8 bases, with 5 bases lying between them. Germline CDR1 reads DFQATT; CDR2 reads SNEGSKA (reference sequence). DNA for the CDR3: TGCAGTGCTACTATGGGCTACACCTTC. Translation: CSATMGYTF.

The genes are TRBV6-5 and TRBJ2-3, with a tentative D call TRBD1 (5 bases). The germline V gene encodes CDR1 MNHEY and CDR2 SVGAGI. The CDR3 has 13 amino acids. With 11 bases removed from V and 2 bases from J, the gap between germline ends came to 14 bases. CDR3 bases: TGTGCCGCCACTCAGGGCGTCACAGATACGCAGTATTTT. This sequence encodes CAATQGVTDTQYF.